One and the same sample provided the 18 T cell receptor beta chains below, sequenced in a study of T cell repertoires and HLA-DP antigens (dated by TCRdb to 2016 to 2018). Libraries were prepared through the immunoSEQ multiplex PCR assay. TCRdb stores this immuneACCESS table with in-frame sequences only. Part of the clones is absent; in the studies checked, under half of the shortfall reflects unresolved V genes, and no reason is known for the rest. Across this sample there are roughly 73,000 clones, with about 82% seen only once. Around 1.5% of the sample is held by the ten biggest clonotypes. The antigens of these receptors remain unknown. What was sequenced was CD4+ T cells from PBMCs. These receptors all come from a man between 60 and 75 years old in good health and CMV-seronegative.

The chain has TRBV29-1 and TRBJ2-7, with 8 positions matching TRBD1. Germline-derived CDR1 and CDR2 are SQVTM and ANQGSEA. The V segment lost 1 base and the J segment 3 bases; nucleotides outside the gene matches: 11. This CDR3 contains 16 residues. The CDR3 sequence is CSVEGRLQGASYEQYF. The DNA of the CDR3 is TGCAGCGTTGAAGGCCGGCTCCAGGGGGCGAGCTACGAGCAGTACTTC.

The V call is TRBV9, the J call TRBJ2-5; 8 bases fit TRBD1. Trimming at V came to 3 bases and at J to 5 bases, leaving 9 bases not matched to a gene. Germline-derived CDR1 and CDR2 are SGDLS and YYNGEE. This CDR3 has 15 amino acids. CDR3 nucleotide sequence: TGTGCCAGCAGCGGGACGGGACAGGTGGGGGAGACCCAGTACTTC. Amino acids: CASSGTGQVGETQYF.

The V gene is TRBV19, the J gene TRBJ1-2; the D gene is possibly TRBD1 (5 bases). V gave up 5 bases and J gave up 3 bases, with 16 bases separating them. The CDR3 spans 15 residues. From germline, CDR1 is LNHDA and CDR2 SQIVND (reference sequence). The CDR3 region is CASSVTLGQHYGYTF. CDR3 bases: TGTGCCAGTAGTGTTACCCTGGGGCAGCACTATGGCTACACCTTC.

The gene calls are TRBV10-3 and TRBJ1-1; no reliable D call. The germline V gene has CDR1 ENHRY and CDR2 SYGVKD. Trimming cost V 3 bases and J 3 bases, with 11 bases left between them. CDR3 length: 14 amino acids. The CDR3 protein is CAISELVSYTEAFF. DNA of the CDR3: TGTGCCATCAGTGAATTGGTCAGCTACACTGAAGCTTTCTTT.

The J gene is TRBJ1-2, the V gene TRBV2; the match to TRBD1 covers 7 bases. Trimming removed 4 bases from V and 0 bases from J; junction bases left unmatched: 2. The germline gives CDR1 SNHLY, CDR2 FYNNEI. The CDR3 contains 14 residues. CDR3 coding DNA: TGTGCCAGCAGTGGACAGGGTACTAACTATGGCTACACCTTC. Its protein is CASSGQGTNYGYTF. The full variable domain, its missing parts supplied by reference TRBV2 and TRBJ1-2, is EPEVTQTPSHQVTQMGQEVILRCVPISNHLYFYWYRQILGQKVEFLVSFYNNEISEKSEIFDDQFSVERPDGSNFTLKIRSTKLEDSAMYFCASSGQGTNYGYTFGSGTRLTVV.

V usage is TRBV6-5 and J usage is TRBJ1-5, with D perhaps TRBD1 (6 bases). Per the germline V gene, CDR1 is MNHEY and CDR2 is SVGAGI. V lost 2 bases and J 6 bases, leaving 14 bases between the germline ends. The CDR3 spans 15 residues. The DNA of the CDR3 is TGTGCCAGCAGTTACGACAGGAGTATCCGTCAGCCCCAGCATTTT. This sequence encodes CASSYDRSIRQPQHF.

The V call is TRBV28, the J call TRBJ1-1; 9 bases agree with TRBD1. J was trimmed by 10 bases and V by 6 bases; bases with no gene match: 12. The CDR3 is 14 residues long. Germline V lookup: CDR1 MDHEN, CDR2 SYDVKM. CDR3 bases: TGTGCCAGCAGGGGTACCGGGACAGGGCATGGAGCTTTCTTT. Translated, it gives CASRGTGTGHGAFF. The full variable domain, in which reference TRBV28 and TRBJ1-1 provide the parts outside the CDR3, is DVKVTQSSRYLVKRTGEKVFLECVQDMDHENMFWYRQDPGLGLRLIYFSYDVKMKEKGDIPEGYSVSREKKERFSLILESASTNQTSMYLCASRGTGTGHGAFFGQGTRLTVV.

V usage is TRBV10-3 and J usage is TRBJ1-1; 7 bases align to TRBD1. CDR3 length: 15 residues. Looked up from germline, CDR1 is ENHRY and CDR2 is SYGVKD. After removal of 3 bases from V and 0 bases from J, the junction contained 4 bases not matched to a gene. This CDR3 reads CAISERTGMNTEAFF. CDR3 in DNA: TGTGCCATCAGTGAAAGGACAGGTATGAACACTGAAGCTTTCTTT.

The genes are TRBV11-2 and TRBJ2-7; D perhaps matches TRBD1 (5 bases). Germline CDR1 SGHAT, CDR2 FQNNGV. The CDR3 consists of 13 residues. Deletions cut 8 bases from V and 1 base from J, with 12 bases between. CDR3 nucleotide sequence: TGTGCCAGCCTTGGGGCCACTTCCTACGAGCAGTACGTC. It encodes CASLGATSYEQYV.

This clone showed up just a few times. This rearrangement joins TRBV6-1 to TRBJ2-5, with a tentative D call TRBD2 (6 bases). The CDR3 length is 14 residues. Trimming took 3 bases from V and 5 from J, leaving 13 bases between them. CDR1 MNHNS and CDR2 SASEGT come from the germline V gene. CDR3 in DNA: TGTGCCAGCAGTGAGAGGGCAGGAGGGGAGACCCAGTACTTC. It is translated as CASSERAGGETQYF.

This clone was seen once. The chain recombines TRBV30 with TRBJ1-5, with a tentative D call TRBD1 (6 bases). CDR1 and CDR2 (germline): GTSNPN, SVGIG (reference sequence). Trimming stripped 0 bases from V and 2 bases from J, with 11 bases between. This CDR3 contains 15 residues. For the CDR3, the DNA is TGTGCCTGGAGTGTTTGGGGGGCAGGCAATCAGCCCCAGCATTTT. Its translation is CAWSVWGAGNQPQHF.

The V call is TRBV19, the J call TRBJ2-2; possibly TRBD1 for D (6 bases). CDR1 and CDR2 from the germline V gene are LNHDA and SQIVND (reference sequence). The CDR3 has 15 residues. V was trimmed by 4 bases and J by 1 base, leaving 10 bases between them. CDR3 residues: CASSNWGQNTGELFF. As DNA, the CDR3 is TGTGCCAGTAGTAACTGGGGACAGAACACCGGGGAGCTGTTTTTT.

This rearrangement joins TRBV30 to TRBJ1-1; D is uncertain. The CDR3 runs to 12 residues. The V and J ends lost 4 bases and 3 bases respectively, with 9 bases between them. Germline CDR1 is GTSNPN and CDR2 is SVGIG (reference sequence). CDR3 bases: TGTGCCTGGACTACAGAGTACACTGAAGCTTTCTTT. Protein product: CAWTTEYTEAFF.

There are a few counts of this clone. The rearrangement links TRBV21-1 to TRBJ2-4; the table's D call, TRBD2, has no DNA check behind it. TRBV21-1 is a known pseudogene. The CDR3 totals 18 residues. CDR3 sequence reads: CASSKARRLAGFKNIQYF. The DNA for the CDR3 is TGTGCCAGCAGCAAAGCGCGAAGACTAGCGGGATTTAAAAACATTCAGTACTTC.

The chain is built from TRBV19 and TRBJ1-5; 8 nucleotides agree with TRBD1. The V gene's germline CDR1 is LNHDA and CDR2 SQIVND (reference sequence). The trim removed 5 bases at V and 5 bases at J, leaving 5 bases unmatched. The CDR3 consists of 14 residues. CDR3: CASSDRTGYQPQHF. The CDR3 bases are TGTGCCAGTAGTGATAGGACAGGGTATCAGCCCCAGCATTTT. Full variable domain (remainder filled in from reference TRBV19 and TRBJ1-5): DGGITQSPKYLFRKEGQNVTLSCEQNLNHDAMYWYRQDPGQGLRLIYYSQIVNDFQKGDIAEGYSVSREKKESFPLTVTSAQKNPTAFYLCASSDRTGYQPQHFGDGTRLSIL.

To note about this clone: This specimen includes other DNA sequences encoding the same CDR3. The chain carries TRBV14 and TRBJ2-2; D not certain. Germline V gene lookup returns CDR1 SGHDN and CDR2 FVKESK. The CDR3 runs 14 residues. V was shortened by 0 bases and J by 4 bases, with 6 bases between the two germline ends. The CDR3 loop reads CASSQDFGTGELFF. The CDR3 DNA sequence: TGTGCCAGCAGCCAAGACTTTGGCACCGGGGAGCTGTTTTTT.

The rearrangement links TRBV7-2 to TRBJ1-3, with TRBD1 matching 7 bases. The CDR3 has 17 amino acids. Germline CDR1 reads SGHTA; CDR2 reads FQGNSA. Trimming at V came to 2 bases and at J to 0 bases, leaving 7 bases not matched to a gene. For the CDR3, the DNA is TGTGCCAGCAGCTTACGGACAGGTCCTAGCTCTGGAAACACCATATATTTT. It specifies CASSLRTGPSSGNTIYF.

This clone was seen only a few times. The rearrangement links TRBV12-1 to TRBJ2-2; TRBD1 reflects the table's D call only, with no check against the DNA. TRBV12-1 is flagged as a pseudogene. This CDR3 comprises 13 residues. The CDR3 reads CASSSHRDEELFF. As DNA, the CDR3 is TGTGCCAGCAGCTCTCACAGGGATGAGGAGCTGTTTTTT.